The clone carrying this T cell receptor beta chain was seen only a few times. Its antigen is not identified. The extraction recovered at least 5.5 micrograms of total RNA per sample. Primers used in a second PCR of roughly 6 to 12 cycles were a sample-barcoded 5' primer and a J-beta primer mix. Every sample returned 3 million or more CDR3-containing paired-end reads. TCRdb processed the 5' RACE reads anew with MiXCR; each CDR3 protein has one entry. The table has 1.5 million to 2 million distinct CDR3 sequences, roughly 27% seen once. The CDR3 has 13 residues. Per the germline V gene, CDR1 is SGHVS and CDR2 is FNYEAQ. These data come from a study of blood T cells in healthy people across ages. Study-level findings and limits: Versus aged donors, long-lived donors had higher diversity and more naive CD4+ cells.

The sequence came from a woman under 40 in good health. Material for sequencing was blood. The rearrangement links TRBV7-6 to TRBJ2-4; maybe TRBD1 (6 bases). The J call may be incorrect, as the DNA end agrees better with TRBJ2-5. The DNA of the CDR3 is TGTGCCAGCAGGATACAGGGACAAGAGACCCAGTACTTC. This codes for CASRIQGQETQYF.